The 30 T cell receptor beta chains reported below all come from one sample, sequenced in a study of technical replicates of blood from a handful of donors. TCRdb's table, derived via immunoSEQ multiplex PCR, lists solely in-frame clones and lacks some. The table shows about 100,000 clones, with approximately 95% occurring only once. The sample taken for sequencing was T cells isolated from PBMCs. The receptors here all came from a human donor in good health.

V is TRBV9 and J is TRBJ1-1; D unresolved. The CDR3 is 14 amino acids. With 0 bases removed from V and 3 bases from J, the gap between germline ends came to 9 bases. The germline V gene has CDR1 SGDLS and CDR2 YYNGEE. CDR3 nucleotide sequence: TGTGCCAGCAGCGTAGGGGCCGTCCACACTGAAGCTTTCTTT. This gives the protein CASSVGAVHTEAFF.

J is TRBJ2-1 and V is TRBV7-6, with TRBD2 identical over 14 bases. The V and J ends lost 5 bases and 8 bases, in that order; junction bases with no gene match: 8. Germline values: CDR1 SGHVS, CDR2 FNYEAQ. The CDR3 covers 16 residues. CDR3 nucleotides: TGTGCCAGCAGCCCTCGGACTAGCGGGAGGCCGCATGAGCAGTTCTTC. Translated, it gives CASSPRTSGRPHEQFF.

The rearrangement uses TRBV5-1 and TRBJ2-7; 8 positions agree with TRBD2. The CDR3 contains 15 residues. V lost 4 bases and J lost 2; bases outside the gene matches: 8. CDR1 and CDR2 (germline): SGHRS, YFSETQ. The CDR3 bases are TGCGCCAGCAGCGGTTTAATAGCGGGGCCCTACGAGCAGTACTTC. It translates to CASSGLIAGPYEQYF.

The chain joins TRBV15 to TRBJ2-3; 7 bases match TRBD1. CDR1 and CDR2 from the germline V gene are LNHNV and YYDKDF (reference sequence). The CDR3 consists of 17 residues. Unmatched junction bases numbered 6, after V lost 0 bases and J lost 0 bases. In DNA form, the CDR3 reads TGTGCCACCAGCAGAGAACCGGGACAGCTTAGCACAGATACGCAGTATTTT. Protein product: CATSREPGQLSTDTQYF. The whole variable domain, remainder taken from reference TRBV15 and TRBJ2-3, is DAMVIQNPRYQVTQFGKPVTLSCSQTLNHNVMYWYQQKSSQAPKLLFHYYDKDFNNEADTPDNFQSRRPNTSFCFLDIRSPGLGDTAMYLCATSREPGQLSTDTQYFGPGTRLTVL.

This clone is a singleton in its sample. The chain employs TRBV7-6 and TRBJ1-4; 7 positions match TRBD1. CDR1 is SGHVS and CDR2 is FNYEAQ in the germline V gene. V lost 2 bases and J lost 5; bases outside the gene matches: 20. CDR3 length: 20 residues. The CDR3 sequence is CASSLLSVRGSNTSNEKLFF. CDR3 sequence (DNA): TGTGCCAGCAGCTTACTATCTGTCAGGGGGAGTAATACCTCGAATGAAAAACTGTTTTTT.

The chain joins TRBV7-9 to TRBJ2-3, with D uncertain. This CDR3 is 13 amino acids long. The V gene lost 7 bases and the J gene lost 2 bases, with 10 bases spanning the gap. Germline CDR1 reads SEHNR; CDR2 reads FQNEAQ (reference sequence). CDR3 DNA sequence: TGTGCCAGCATAACCCTAGACACAGATACGCAGTATTTT. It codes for CASITLDTDTQYF.

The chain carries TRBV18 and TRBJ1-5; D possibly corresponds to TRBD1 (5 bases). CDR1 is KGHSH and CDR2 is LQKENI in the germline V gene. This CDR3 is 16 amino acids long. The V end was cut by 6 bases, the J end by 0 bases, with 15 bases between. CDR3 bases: TGTGCCAGCTCGCAGGGCGTCCAGGATAGCAATCAGCCCCAGCATTTT. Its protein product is CASSQGVQDSNQPQHF.

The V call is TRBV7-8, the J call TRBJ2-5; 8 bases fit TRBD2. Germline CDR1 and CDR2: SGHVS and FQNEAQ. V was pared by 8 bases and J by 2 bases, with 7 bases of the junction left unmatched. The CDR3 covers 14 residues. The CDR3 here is CASGGASGQETQYF. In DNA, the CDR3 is TGTGCCAGCGGCGGGGCTAGCGGGCAAGAGACCCAGTACTTC.

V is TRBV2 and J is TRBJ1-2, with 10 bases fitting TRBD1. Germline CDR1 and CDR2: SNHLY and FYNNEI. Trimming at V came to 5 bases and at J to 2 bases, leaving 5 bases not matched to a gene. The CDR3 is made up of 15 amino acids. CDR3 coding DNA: TGTGCCAGCAGTTTACGACAGGGGGCCAACTATGGCTACACCTTC. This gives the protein CASSLRQGANYGYTF. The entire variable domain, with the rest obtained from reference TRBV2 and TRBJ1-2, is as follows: EPEVTQTPSHQVTQMGQEVILRCVPISNHLYFYWYRQILGQKVEFLVSFYNNEISEKSEIFDDQFSVERPDGSNFTLKIRSTKLEDSAMYFCASSLRQGANYGYTFGSGTRLTVV.

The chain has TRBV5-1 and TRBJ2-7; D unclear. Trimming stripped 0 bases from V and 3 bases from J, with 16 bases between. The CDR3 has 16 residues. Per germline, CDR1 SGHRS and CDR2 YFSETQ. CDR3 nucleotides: TGCGCCAGCAGCTTGGGAAGAGGCGGCTCCTACTACGAGCAGTACTTC. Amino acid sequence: CASSLGRGGSYYEQYF.

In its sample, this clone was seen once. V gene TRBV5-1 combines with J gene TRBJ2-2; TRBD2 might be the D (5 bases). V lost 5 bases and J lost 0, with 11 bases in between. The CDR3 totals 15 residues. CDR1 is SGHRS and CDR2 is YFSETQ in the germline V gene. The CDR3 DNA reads TGCGCCAGCAGTCCGCAGAGGGCGAACACCGGGGAGCTGTTTTTT. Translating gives CASSPQRANTGELFF.

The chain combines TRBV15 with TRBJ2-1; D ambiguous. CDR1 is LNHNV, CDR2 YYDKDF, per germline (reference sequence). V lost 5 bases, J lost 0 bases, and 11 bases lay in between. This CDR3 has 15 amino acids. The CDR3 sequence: CATSVAYSSYNEQFF. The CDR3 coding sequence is TGTGCCACCAGCGTCGCCTATTCCTCCTACAATGAGCAGTTCTTC. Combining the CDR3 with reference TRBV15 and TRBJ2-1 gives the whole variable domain DAMVIQNPRYQVTQFGKPVTLSCSQTLNHNVMYWYQQKSSQAPKLLFHYYDKDFNNEADTPDNFQSRRPNTSFCFLDIRSPGLGDTAMYLCATSVAYSSYNEQFFGPGTRLTVL.

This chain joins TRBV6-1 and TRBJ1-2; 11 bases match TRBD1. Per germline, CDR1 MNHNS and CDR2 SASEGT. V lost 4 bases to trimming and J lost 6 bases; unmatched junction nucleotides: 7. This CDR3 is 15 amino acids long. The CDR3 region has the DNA TGTGCCAGCAGTGTAGACCGGACAGGGGGCCATGGCTACACCTTC. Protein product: CASSVDRTGGHGYTF.

CDR3 residues: CAWTGGTGHGYTF. CDR3 nucleotides: TGTGCCTGGACCGGGGGGACAGGGCATGGCTACACCTTC. V and J are TRBV30 and TRBJ1-2, with TRBD1 identical over 9 bases. The CDR3 covers 13 residues. CDR1 GTSNPN and CDR2 SVGIG come from the germline V gene (reference sequence). The junction had 6 bases not matched to a gene; V was cut back by 4 bases and J by 6 bases. Filled out from reference TRBV30 and TRBJ1-2, the complete variable domain reads SQTIHQWPATLVQPVGSPLSLECTVEGTSNPNLYWYRQAAGRGLQLLFYSVGIGQISSEVPQNLSASRPQDRQFILSSKKLLLSDSGFYLCAWTGGTGHGYTFGSGTRLTVV.

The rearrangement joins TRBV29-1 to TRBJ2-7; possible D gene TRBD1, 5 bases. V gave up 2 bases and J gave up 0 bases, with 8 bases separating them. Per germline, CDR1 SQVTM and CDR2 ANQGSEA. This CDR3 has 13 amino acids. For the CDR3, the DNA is TGCAGCGTTGAAACACAGGACTCCTACGAGCAGTACTTC. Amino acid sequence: CSVETQDSYEQYF.

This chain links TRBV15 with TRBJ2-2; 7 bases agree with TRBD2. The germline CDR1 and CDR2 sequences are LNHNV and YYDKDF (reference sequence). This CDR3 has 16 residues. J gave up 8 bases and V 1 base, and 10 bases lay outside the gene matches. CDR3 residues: CATSRGWGGAAGELFF. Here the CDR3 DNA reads TGTGCCACCAGCAGAGGTTGGGGAGGGGCGGCGGGGGAGCTGTTTTTT.

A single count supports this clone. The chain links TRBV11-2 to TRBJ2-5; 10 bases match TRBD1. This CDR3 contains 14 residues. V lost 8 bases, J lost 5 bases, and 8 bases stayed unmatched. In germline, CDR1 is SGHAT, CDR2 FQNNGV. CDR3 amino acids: CASSSTGGLETQYF. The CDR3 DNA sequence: TGTGCCAGCTCATCGACAGGGGGCTTGGAGACCCAGTACTTC.

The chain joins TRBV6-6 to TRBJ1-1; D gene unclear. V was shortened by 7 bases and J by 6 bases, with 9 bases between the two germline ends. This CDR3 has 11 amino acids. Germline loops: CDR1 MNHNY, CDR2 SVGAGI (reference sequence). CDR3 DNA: TGTGCCAGCACCGGTCCCCCTGAAGCTTTCTTT. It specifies CASTGPPEAFF.

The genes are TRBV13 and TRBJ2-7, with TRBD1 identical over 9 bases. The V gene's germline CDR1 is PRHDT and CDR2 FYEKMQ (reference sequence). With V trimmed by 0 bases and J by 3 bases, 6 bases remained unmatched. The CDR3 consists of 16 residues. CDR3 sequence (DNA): TGTGCCAGCAGCTTAGGAATCGGGACAGGGTTCTACGAGCAGTACTTC. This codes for CASSLGIGTGFYEQYF.

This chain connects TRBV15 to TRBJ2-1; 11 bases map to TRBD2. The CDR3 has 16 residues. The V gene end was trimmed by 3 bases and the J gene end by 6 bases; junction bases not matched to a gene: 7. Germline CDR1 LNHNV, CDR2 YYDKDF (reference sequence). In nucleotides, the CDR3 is TGTGCCACCAGCAGGATAAAGGGACTAGCGGCCAATGAGCAGTTCTTC. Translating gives CATSRIKGLAANEQFF.

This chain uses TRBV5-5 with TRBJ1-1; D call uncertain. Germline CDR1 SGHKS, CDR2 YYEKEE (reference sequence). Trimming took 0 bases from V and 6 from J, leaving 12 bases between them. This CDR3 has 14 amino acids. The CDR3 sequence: CASSLGVDGPEAFF. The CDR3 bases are TGTGCCAGCAGCTTGGGTGTGGATGGGCCTGAAGCTTTCTTT.

This chain's CDR3 is CASSLAVNTEAFF. DNA for the CDR3: TGTGCCAGCAGCTTGGCTGTGAACACTGAAGCTTTCTTT. The chain joins TRBV5-5 to TRBJ1-1; D gene uncertain. Germline assignment: CDR1 SGHKS and CDR2 YYEKEE (reference sequence). The CDR3 has 13 residues. The V and J ends lost 0 bases and 0 bases respectively, with 3 bases between them.

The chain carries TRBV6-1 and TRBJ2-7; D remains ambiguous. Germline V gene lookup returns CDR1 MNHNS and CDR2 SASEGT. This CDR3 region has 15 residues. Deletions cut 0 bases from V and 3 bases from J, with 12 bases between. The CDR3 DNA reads TGTGCCAGCAGTGAAGCTCGACAATCGAGCTACGAGCAGTACTTC. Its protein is CASSEARQSSYEQYF.

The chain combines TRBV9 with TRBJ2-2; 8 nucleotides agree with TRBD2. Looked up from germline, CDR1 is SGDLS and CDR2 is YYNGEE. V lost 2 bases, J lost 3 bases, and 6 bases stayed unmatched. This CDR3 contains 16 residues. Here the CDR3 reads CASSVSSGTYTGELFF. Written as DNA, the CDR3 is TGTGCCAGCAGCGTGAGTAGCGGGACTTACACCGGGGAGCTGTTTTTT.

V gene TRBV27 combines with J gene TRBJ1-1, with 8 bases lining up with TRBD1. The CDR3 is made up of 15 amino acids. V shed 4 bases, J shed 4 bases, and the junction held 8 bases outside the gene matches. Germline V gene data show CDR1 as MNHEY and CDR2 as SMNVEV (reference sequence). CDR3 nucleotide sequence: TGTGCCAGCAGTTCAGTCGGACAGGGCGGCACTGAAGCTTTCTTT. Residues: CASSSVGQGGTEAFF.

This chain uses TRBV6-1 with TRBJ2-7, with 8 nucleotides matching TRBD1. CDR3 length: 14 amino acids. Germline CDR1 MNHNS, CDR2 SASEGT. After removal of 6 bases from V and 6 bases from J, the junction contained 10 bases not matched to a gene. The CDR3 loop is CASRDSAGGLEQYF. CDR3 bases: TGTGCCAGCAGAGACTCCGCAGGGGGCCTCGAGCAGTACTTC.

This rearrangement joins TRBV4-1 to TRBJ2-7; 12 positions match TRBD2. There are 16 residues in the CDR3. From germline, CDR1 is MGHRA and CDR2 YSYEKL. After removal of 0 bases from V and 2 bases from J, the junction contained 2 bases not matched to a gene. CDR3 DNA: TGCGCCAGCAGCCAAGATCCTAGCGGGAGGGCCTACGAGCAGTACTTC. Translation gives CASSQDPSGRAYEQYF.

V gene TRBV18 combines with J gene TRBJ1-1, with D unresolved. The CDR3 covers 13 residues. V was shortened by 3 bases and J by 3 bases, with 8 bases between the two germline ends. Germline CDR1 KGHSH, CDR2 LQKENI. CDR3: CASSPSEHTEAFF. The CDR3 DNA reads TGTGCCAGCTCACCGAGTGAGCACACTGAAGCTTTCTTT.

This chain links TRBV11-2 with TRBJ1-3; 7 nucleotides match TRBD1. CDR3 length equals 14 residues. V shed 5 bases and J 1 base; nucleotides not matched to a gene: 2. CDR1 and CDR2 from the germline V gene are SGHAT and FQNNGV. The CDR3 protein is CASSLQGSGNTIYF. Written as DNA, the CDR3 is TGTGCCAGCAGCCTACAGGGGTCTGGAAACACCATATATTTT. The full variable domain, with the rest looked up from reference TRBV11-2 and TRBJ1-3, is EAGVAQSPRYKIIEKRQSVAFWCNPISGHATLYWYQQILGQGPKLLIQFQNNGVVDDSQLPKDRFSAERLKGVDSTLKIQPAKLEDSAVYLCASSLQGSGNTIYFGEGSWLTVV.

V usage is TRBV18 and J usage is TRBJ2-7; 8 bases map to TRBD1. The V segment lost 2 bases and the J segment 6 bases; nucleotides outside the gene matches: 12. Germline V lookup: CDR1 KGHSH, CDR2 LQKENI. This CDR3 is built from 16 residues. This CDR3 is CASSPEGRTGLSEQYF. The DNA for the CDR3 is TGTGCCAGCTCACCAGAGGGAAGGACAGGGTTGTCCGAGCAGTACTTC.